The 26 T cell receptor beta chains listed next were all sequenced from one sample in a study of blood T cell repertoires in COVID-19. Measured with immunoSEQ multiplex PCR; TCRdb has only the in-frame clones, and not every one. Found here are around 200,000 clones, around 83% of them singletons; the top ten hold 2.5% to 3%. The sequencing input was peripheral blood. The receptors here all came from a man in his fifties or sixties with active or convalescent COVID-19.

The chain is built from TRBV19 and TRBJ2-3; TRBD2 agrees at 10 bases. The CDR3 loop spans 16 amino acids. V was clipped by 0 bases and J by 5 bases; unmatched bases: 5. Germline V gene lookup returns CDR1 LNHDA and CDR2 SQIVND (reference sequence). The CDR3 protein is CASSIDLGTSVDTQYF. The CDR3 DNA reads TGTGCCAGTAGTATAGATTTGGGGACTAGCGTAGATACGCAGTATTTT.

This CDR3 reads CSVGQHKNTEAFF. CDR3 coding DNA: TGCAGCGTGGGACAGCACAAGAACACTGAAGCTTTCTTT. The chain couples TRBV29-1 to TRBJ1-1; 7 positions match TRBD1. The junction had 5 bases not matched to a gene; V was cut back by 6 bases and J by 1 base. This CDR3 is built from 13 residues. Germline V gene lookup returns CDR1 SQVTM and CDR2 ANQGSEA. The full variable domain, rest sourced from reference TRBV29-1 and TRBJ1-1, is SAVISQKPSRDICQRGTSLTIQCQVDSQVTMMFWYRQQPGQSLTLIATANQGSEATYESGFVIDKFPISRPNLTFSTLTVSNMSPEDSSIYLCSVGQHKNTEAFFGQGTRLTVV.

The chain couples TRBV7-2 to TRBJ1-2, with TRBD1 identical over 7 bases. This CDR3 comprises 16 residues. The ends lost 3 bases at V and 8 bases at J; junction bases unmatched: 15. Germline CDR1 reads SGHTA; CDR2 reads FQGNSA. CDR3 DNA sequence: TGTGCCAGCAGCTTTTTAGGGGGCGCTTTATCGGAAGGCTACACCTTC. This gives the protein CASSFLGGALSEGYTF.

The V and J genes are TRBV12-3 or TRBV12-4 and TRBJ1-1; no firm D call. The CDR3 spans 12 residues. V gave up 1 base and J gave up 7 bases, with 7 bases separating them. The DNA of the CDR3 is TGTGCCAGCAGTTTAGTAGAGGATGAAGCTTTCTTT. Its translation: CASSLVEDEAFF.

This chain links TRBV5-1 with TRBJ1-2; D is possibly TRBD1 (6 bases). The V and J ends lost 4 bases and 2 bases respectively, with 9 bases between them. The germline V gene has CDR1 SGHRS and CDR2 YFSETQ. The CDR3 spans 13 residues. DNA for the CDR3: TGCGCCAGCAGCAACGGACAGAACTATGGCTACACCTTC. Protein product: CASSNGQNYGYTF. The whole variable domain, filled in from reference TRBV5-1 and TRBJ1-2, reads KAGVTQTPRYLIKTRGQQVTLSCSPISGHRSVSWYQQTPGQGLQFLFEYFSETQRNKGNFPGRFSGRQFSNSRSEMNVSTLELGDSALYLCASSNGQNYGYTFGSGTRLTVV.

The chain joins TRBV21-1 to TRBJ1-4; the D call of TRBD1 is as the table states it, not checked on the DNA. TRBV21-1 constitutes a pseudogene. The CDR3 has 15 amino acids. The CDR3 loop reads CASSTHRERGEKLFF. Here the CDR3 DNA reads TGTGCCAGCAGCACCCACAGGGAGCGCGGTGAAAAACTGTTTTTT.

This clone came up a few times. The gene calls are TRBV30 and TRBJ1-2; 9 bases fit TRBD1. The V gene end was trimmed by 3 bases and the J gene end by 6 bases; junction bases not matched to a gene: 5. The CDR3 runs 13 residues. Germline assignment: CDR1 GTSNPN and CDR2 SVGIG (reference sequence). CDR3 region: CAWSEQGADGYTF. DNA of the CDR3: TGTGCCTGGAGCGAACAGGGGGCGGATGGCTACACCTTC.

The V call is TRBV6-8, the J call TRBJ2-7; 8 bases line up with TRBD1. With 6 bases clipped from V and 3 bases from J, the junction kept 7 bases outside the gene matches. CDR3 size: 14 residues. The germline V gene encodes CDR1 MNHGY and CDR2 SAAAGT. CDR3 sequence: CASRSGQGHYEQYF. The DNA of the CDR3 is TGTGCCAGCAGAAGCGGACAGGGACACTACGAGCAGTACTTC.

This clone appeared a single time. The chain recombines TRBV3-1 (or the pseudogene TRBV3-2) with TRBJ1-4, with 9 bases aligning to TRBD1. V shed 6 bases, J shed 8 bases, and the junction held 7 bases outside the gene matches. The CDR3 length is 14 residues. Looked up from germline, CDR1 is LGHDT and CDR2 is YNNKEL (reference sequence). In DNA, the CDR3 is TGTGCCAGCAGACCCGGGACAGGGTACGAAAAACTGTTTTTT. Translation: CASRPGTGYEKLFF.

V and J are TRBV2 and TRBJ2-3, with a possible D match to TRBD2 (6 bases). CDR1 is SNHLY and CDR2 is FYNNEI in the germline V gene. The CDR3 length is 14 residues. V dropped 10 bases and J dropped 0 bases, with 14 bases sitting between them. The CDR3 loop reads CAIPRRVSTDTQYF. The CDR3 DNA reads as TGTGCCATTCCCCGGAGGGTCAGCACAGATACGCAGTATTTT.

This chain connects TRBV19 to TRBJ1-2; no definite D call. From germline, CDR1 is LNHDA and CDR2 SQIVND (reference sequence). The V end lost 5 bases, the J end lost 0 bases, and 7 bases lay between the germline ends. The CDR3 has 13 amino acids. The CDR3 here is CASSVSPNYGYTF. The CDR3 bases are TGTGCCAGTAGTGTATCCCCTAACTATGGCTACACCTTC.

The genes are TRBV6-5 and TRBJ2-1, with TRBD2 matching over 7 bases. The CDR3 sequence is 14 residues long. V trimming: 4 bases; J trimming: 5 bases; junction bases outside the gene matches: 5. Germline-derived CDR1 and CDR2 are MNHEY and SVGAGI. The CDR3 region has the DNA TGTGCCAGCAGTTCTCGCGGGAGCGACAATGAGCAGTTCTTC. Translated, it gives CASSSRGSDNEQFF.

This sequence joins TRBV7-2 and TRBJ2-7, with D possibly matching TRBD2 (6 bases). The CDR3 has 15 residues. Trimming took off 1 base at V and 2 bases at J, with 12 bases between the two ends. The germline CDR1 and CDR2 sequences are SGHTA and FQGNSA. CDR3 sequence (DNA): TGTGCCAGCAGCTTAGTCCTAGCGCCCACCTACGAGCAGTACTTC. Encoded protein: CASSLVLAPTYEQYF. Using reference TRBV7-2 and TRBJ2-7 for the parts outside the CDR3, the full variable domain is GAGVSQSPSNKVTEKGKDVELRCDPISGHTALYWYRQSLGQGLEFLIYFQGNSAPDKSGLPSDRFSAERTGGSVSTLTIQRTQQEDSAVYLCASSLVLAPTYEQYFGPGTRLTVT.

About this clone: The same CDR3 also results from other DNA sequences found in this sample. The chain joins TRBV27 to TRBJ1-1; D perhaps matches TRBD1 (5 bases). V lost 0 bases, J lost 0 bases, and 8 bases lay in between. The CDR3 runs 15 residues. The germline V gene has CDR1 MNHEY and CDR2 SMNVEV (reference sequence). CDR3 nucleotide sequence: TGTGCCAGCAGTTTATCGGCAGGGTTGAACACTGAAGCTTTCTTT. Protein sequence: CASSLSAGLNTEAFF.

The CDR3, as DNA: TGTGCCAGCAGCTTAAGTTTGGGACAGAGTGATCAGCCCCAGCATTTT. Translated, it gives CASSLSLGQSDQPQHF. The chain combines TRBV7-9 with TRBJ1-5, with 7 bases identical to TRBD1. Germline values: CDR1 SEHNR, CDR2 FQNEAQ (reference sequence). The CDR3 extends over 16 amino acids. V shed 2 bases, J shed 5 bases, and the junction held 9 bases outside the gene matches.

Concerning this clone itself: The same CDR3 also results from other DNA sequences found in this sample. This rearrangement joins TRBV5-1 to TRBJ1-3; a possible D gene is TRBD1 (5 bases). The germline gives CDR1 SGHRS, CDR2 YFSETQ. The ends were cut back, 0 bases at V and 1 base at J, with 8 bases in the middle. This CDR3 spans 15 amino acids. The CDR3 here is CASSLAGGSGNTIYF. The DNA of the CDR3 is TGCGCCAGCAGCTTGGCGGGGGGATCTGGAAACACCATATATTTT.

The chain has TRBV7-2 and TRBJ1-5, with 7 bases lining up with TRBD1. V shed 2 bases, J shed 2 bases, and the junction held 0 bases outside the gene matches. The CDR3 extends over 14 amino acids. CDR1 SGHTA and CDR2 FQGNSA come from the germline V gene. As DNA, the CDR3 is TGTGCCAGCAGCTTACAGGGGGGCAATCAGCCCCAGCATTTT. This translates into CASSLQGGNQPQHF.

This chain uses TRBV18 with TRBJ1-1; 11 bases map to TRBD1. Germline values: CDR1 KGHSH, CDR2 LQKENI. V trimming: 3 bases; J trimming: 4 bases; junction bases outside the gene matches: 4. The CDR3 contains 15 residues. CDR3 residues: CASSPDRGPVTEAFF. CDR3 bases: TGTGCCAGCTCACCGGACAGGGGGCCTGTCACTGAAGCTTTCTTT.

The J gene is TRBJ1-2, the V gene TRBV19, with 7 bases that match TRBD1. Germline assignment: CDR1 LNHDA and CDR2 SQIVND (reference sequence). Germline trimming cut 10 bases from V and 4 bases from J; bases unmatched to any gene: 12. The CDR3 has 14 residues. The CDR3 DNA is TGTGCCACCAACCGACGGGACAGCTCCTATGGCTACACCTTC. It translates to CATNRRDSSYGYTF. The full variable domain, its missing parts supplied by reference TRBV19 and TRBJ1-2, is DGGITQSPKYLFRKEGQNVTLSCEQNLNHDAMYWYRQDPGQGLRLIYYSQIVNDFQKGDIAEGYSVSREKKESFPLTVTSAQKNPTAFYLCATNRRDSSYGYTFGSGTRLTVV.

The chain joins TRBV19 to TRBJ1-2; TRBD1 matches at 8 bases. This CDR3 contains 15 residues. Germline V gene data show CDR1 as LNHDA and CDR2 as SQIVND (reference sequence). Trimming cost V 4 bases and J 4 bases; bases outside gene matches: 8. CDR3: CASSTPDRALYGYTF. The DNA of the CDR3 is TGTGCCAGTAGTACCCCGGACAGGGCGCTCTATGGCTACACCTTC.

The J gene is TRBJ1-1, the V gene TRBV25-1; 8 bases are a match to TRBD1. This CDR3 region has 17 residues. With V trimmed by 6 bases and J by 5 bases, 17 bases remained unmatched. Germline V gene data show CDR1 as MGHDK and CDR2 as SYGVNS. The CDR3 nucleotides are TGTGCCAGCAGCCAGGGGGTGGGGACAGGCGGTAATACTGAAGCTTTCTTT. Translation gives CASSQGVGTGGNTEAFF.

The rearrangement links TRBV6-5 to TRBJ2-5, with TRBD2 identical over 8 bases. Per the germline V gene, CDR1 is MNHEY and CDR2 is SVGAGI. V was clipped by 2 bases and J by 6 bases; unmatched bases: 5. The CDR3 totals 14 residues. For the CDR3, the DNA is TGTGCCAGCAGTTACAGCGGGAGTCATAAGACCCAGTACTTC. It yields the protein CASSYSGSHKTQYF.

The gene calls are TRBV30 and TRBJ2-2; D might be TRBD2 (6 bases). The CDR3 has 13 amino acids. Germline loops: CDR1 GTSNPN, CDR2 SVGIG (reference sequence). V shed 4 bases and J shed 5 bases, with 11 bases lying between them. This CDR3 reads CAWNRDLTGELFF. The CDR3 bases are TGTGCCTGGAACCGGGACTTGACCGGGGAGCTGTTTTTT.

V is TRBV4-1 and J is TRBJ1-1, with D maybe TRBD1 (5 bases). CDR1 is MGHRA, CDR2 YSYEKL, per germline. Trimming left V 4 bases short and J 1 base short, with 7 bases between. There are 13 residues in the CDR3. CDR3 in amino acids: CASSRGQNTEAFF. The CDR3 DNA reads TGCGCCAGCAGCCGAGGACAGAACACTGAAGCTTTCTTT.

The chain recombines TRBV19 with TRBJ1-2, with 8 bases identical to TRBD1. The CDR3 runs to 15 residues. V trimming: 3 bases; J trimming: 6 bases; junction bases outside the gene matches: 9. Germline assignment: CDR1 LNHDA and CDR2 SQIVND (reference sequence). As DNA, the CDR3 is TGTGCCAGTAGTATCGGGGCAGGGGGCGGGAATGGCTACACCTTC. It yields the protein CASSIGAGGGNGYTF.

The rearrangement joins TRBV4-2 to TRBJ1-3; D perhaps matches TRBD1 (6 bases). This CDR3 region has 18 residues. Germline CDR1 is LGHNA and CDR2 is YNFKEQ. Trimming left V 3 bases short and J 4 bases short, with 22 bases between. DNA of the CDR3: TGTGCCAGCAGCCAGGACCGACAGGCCTTAGGCGTAGGAAACACCATATATTTT. Translation: CASSQDRQALGVGNTIYF.